This TCR beta chain was sequenced in a study of blood T cell repertoires in COVID-19. As originally analysed: Amplifying reference gene primers gave estimates of nucleated cell counts. Method: immunoSEQ multiplex PCR; TCRdb's copy keeps in-frame clones and lacks some. The V and J calls and clone size come from that table; D and trimming were worked out from the DNA. The sample has about 220,000 clones, approximately 90% seen once. There are 17 residues in the CDR3. The V and J ends lost 1 base and 2 bases, in that order; junction bases with no gene match: 7. Germline values: CDR1 MGHRA, CDR2 YSYEKL. Sequencing was performed on peripheral blood. This clonotype originated in a woman aged 45-65 years with COVID-19, enrolled during active disease. V usage is TRBV4-1 and J usage is TRBJ1-3, with TRBD1 matching over 8 bases. For the CDR3, the DNA is TGCGCCAGCAGCCAAGTATTCCAGGGGGCCCCTGGAAACACCATATATTTT. Amino acids: CASSQVFQGAPGNTIYF.